The 14 T cell receptor beta chains in this list originate from one sample, sequenced in a study of T cell repertoires in cytomegalovirus infection (dated by TCRdb to about 2019). The sequencer was an Illumina HiSeq 1500. TCRdb reprocessed the public reads (quality trimming at Q25 with fastp, clone calling with MiXCR) and kept in-frame beta chains. Rows matching on CDR3 protein sequence are summarized as one entry with the most common DNA and genes. The sample table records about 220,000 distinct CDR3 sequences; 35% to 40% of these occur just once. Around 60% of the sample is in the top ten clones. These receptors have no identified antigens. This sample's treatment or condition label indicates: in vitro stimulation with specific CMV peptide epitopes to enrich CMV-specific T cells. The sample consisted of CD8+ T cells from cultured PBMCs, taken from culture after CMV antigen stimulation. The source is a human donor in good health (CMV status not recorded). Some clones in this sample may be carry-over from other donors' samples.

Concerning this clonotype: The junction shows a germline mismatch at one end, possibly a read error. The V gene is TRBV7-6, the J gene TRBJ2-3; D is unclear. CDR1 is SGHVS and CDR2 is FNYEAQ in the germline V gene. The CDR3 loop spans 15 amino acids. CDR3 sequence: CARSLAGIHADTQYF. CDR3 DNA sequence: TGTGCCAGAAGCTTAGCTGGAATTCACGCAGATACGCAGTATTTT.

This clonotype came up a few times. The gene calls are TRBV27 and TRBJ2-2; 7 bases map to TRBD2. The germline V gene encodes CDR1 MNHEY and CDR2 SMNVEV (reference sequence). The CDR3 runs to 16 residues. The ends lost 4 bases at V and 1 base at J; junction bases unmatched: 6. The CDR3 here is CASSYQAGLNTGELFF. CDR3 bases: TGTGCCAGCAGTTACCAAGCGGGGTTGAACACCGGGGAGCTGTTTTTT.

This clonotype appeared a few times. This rearrangement joins TRBV28 to TRBJ1-2; D may be TRBD1 (5 bases). The CDR3 has 14 residues. CDR1 MDHEN and CDR2 SYDVKM come from the germline V gene. V shed 5 bases and J shed 4 bases, with 14 bases lying between them. As DNA, the CDR3 is TGTGCCAGCAGTCCTCTGGGACGGATCTATGGCTACACCTTC. Translation: CASSPLGRIYGYTF.

The CDR3 sequence: CASSYRGRFSYEQYF. CDR3 bases: TGTGCCAGTAGCTACAGGGGCCGTTTCTCCTACGAGCAGTACTTC. The chain carries TRBV19 and TRBJ2-7; 7 bases line up with TRBD1. After removal of 6 bases from V and 0 bases from J, the junction contained 8 bases not matched to a gene. This CDR3 is built from 15 residues. CDR1 is LNHDA and CDR2 is SQIVND in the germline V gene (reference sequence). Filled out from reference TRBV19 and TRBJ2-7, the complete variable domain reads DGGITQSPKYLFRKEGQNVTLSCEQNLNHDAMYWYRQDPGQGLRLIYYSQIVNDFQKGDIAEGYSVSREKKESFPLTVTSAQKNPTAFYLCASSYRGRFSYEQYFGPGTRLTVT.

This clonotype was picked up one time. The gene calls are TRBV6-5 and TRBJ1-6, with a tentative D call TRBD1 (6 bases). Germline CDR1 and CDR2: MNHEY and SVGAGI. This CDR3 contains 13 residues. Trimming cost V 6 bases and J 10 bases, with 13 bases left between them. This CDR3 is CASRPGVGSPLHF. The CDR3 nucleotides read TGTGCCAGCAGGCCAGGGGTAGGGTCACCCCTCCACTTT.

The V and J genes are TRBV6-2 or TRBV6-3 and TRBJ2-5; tentatively, D is TRBD1 (6 bases). The CDR3 runs to 14 residues. V dropped 2 bases and J dropped 5 bases, with 12 bases sitting between them. Germline V gene sequence: CDR1 MNHEY, CDR2 SVGEGT. The CDR3 DNA sequence: TGTGCCAGCAGTTACCGCCAGGGGACGGAGACCCAGTACTTC. Protein: CASSYRQGTETQYF.

The chain has TRBV27 and TRBJ2-3; D is uncertain. The length of the CDR3 is 15 residues. Germline assignment: CDR1 MNHEY and CDR2 SMNVEV (reference sequence). Trimming removed 1 base at V and 0 bases at J, with 8 bases between. CDR3 loop: CASSLYPSSTDTQYF. The CDR3 coding sequence is TGTGCCAGCAGTTTATACCCCTCTAGCACAGATACGCAGTATTTT.

The V call is TRBV7-6, the J call TRBJ2-1, with TRBD2 matching over 12 bases. The CDR3 covers 16 residues. Per germline, CDR1 SGHVS and CDR2 FNYEAQ. The V segment lost 2 bases and the J segment 1 base; nucleotides outside the gene matches: 0. Here the CDR3 DNA reads TGTGCCAGCAGCTTACTAGCGGGAGGGTCCTACAATGAGCAGTTCTTC. Translated: CASSLLAGGSYNEQFF.

For this clonotype: The junction departs from the called germline gene at one end, perhaps through a read error. V gene TRBV2 combines with J gene TRBJ2-7; D is ambiguous. Per germline, CDR1 SNHLY and CDR2 FYNNEI. This CDR3 is built from 10 residues. The CDR3 spells CASSDGRQLF. CDR3 bases: TGTGCCAGCAGTGACGGCAGGCAACTCTTC.

This clonotype occurred a few times. The J gene is TRBJ2-1, the V gene TRBV28; 8 positions match TRBD2. The CDR3 is made up of 16 amino acids. Losses at the gene ends were 5 bases for V and 3 bases for J; bases not matched to a gene: 9. Germline assignment: CDR1 MDHEN and CDR2 SYDVKM. CDR3 coding DNA: TGTGCCAGCAGTACTGAGCGGGAGTCTTTCTACAATGAGCAGTTCTTC. Translating it yields CASSTERESFYNEQFF.

Many counts were recorded for this clonotype. CDR3 DNA: TGTGCCAGCAGCGCCGGGACAGGCCTGAGCTCCTACGAGCAGTACTTC. It codes for CASSAGTGLSSYEQYF. This rearrangement joins TRBV7-2 to TRBJ2-7; 8 bases are a match to TRBD1. Germline trimming cut 5 bases from V and 0 bases from J; bases unmatched to any gene: 9. The CDR3 is 16 amino acids. Germline V gives CDR1 SGHTA, CDR2 FQGNSA.

J is TRBJ1-4 and V is TRBV12-3 or TRBV12-4, with 8 bases aligning to TRBD1. This CDR3 contains 15 residues. The J segment lost 7 bases and the V segment lost 5 bases, leaving 9 bases of the junction unmatched. The CDR3 DNA follows: TGTGCCAGCAGTCCCCCCGGACAGGGACGTGAAAAACTGTTTTTT. Its protein is CASSPPGQGREKLFF.

V usage is TRBV28 and J usage is TRBJ2-7; D is unresolved. Per germline, CDR1 MDHEN and CDR2 SYDVKM. Deletions cut 3 bases from V and 0 bases from J, with 12 bases between. This CDR3 contains 15 residues. The CDR3 DNA is TGTGCCAGCAGTTTCCAGCCGAGACTCTCCTACGAGCAGTACTTC. Translation: CASSFQPRLSYEQYF.

There are a few counts of this clonotype. V is TRBV11-2 and J is TRBJ1-1; 10 positions agree with TRBD1. Germline V lookup: CDR1 SGHAT, CDR2 FQNNGV. This CDR3 region has 14 residues. V was clipped by 2 bases and J by 8 bases; unmatched bases: 5. The CDR3 region is CASSLWTGGLEAFF. For the CDR3, the DNA is TGTGCCAGCAGCTTATGGACAGGGGGGTTGGAAGCTTTCTTT.